The 4 T cell receptor beta chains below come from one sample, sequenced in a study of regulatory T cells in long-lasting Graves disease. Time point of the sample: newly diagnosed GD, antithyroid drugs for less than 3 months. PBMC RNA served as the TCR library source. TCR beta libraries were built with iRepertoire HTBI primers and Arm-PCR of CDR3 regions. TCRdb itself ran the multiplex PCR reads through MiXCR, one entry per CDR3 protein. The table shows around 250,000 distinct CDR3 sequences, with around 21% occurring only once. Sample: peripheral blood mononuclear cells (PBMCs), taken at new diagnosis, from a patient treated with antithyroid drugs. These TCRs come from a female donor with Graves disease.

This clonotype was detected a few times. The chain is built from TRBV5-5 and TRBJ1-5; D may be TRBD1 (6 bases). V dropped 2 bases and J dropped 6 bases, with 9 bases sitting between them. This CDR3 spans 13 amino acids. Germline V gene data show CDR1 as SGHKS and CDR2 as YYEKEE (reference sequence). As DNA, the CDR3 is TGTGCCAGCAGCTTCCGGGGGCCTCAGCCCCAGCATTTT. Protein product: CASSFRGPQPQHF.

On this clonotype itself: This sequence is one base from a far larger clone and is likely a read error. The rearrangement uses TRBV20-1 and TRBJ2-1; D is perhaps TRBD1 (5 bases). The DNA end is a closer match to TRBJ2-4, so the J assignment may be wrong. CDR1 is DFQATT and CDR2 is SNEGSKA in the germline V gene (reference sequence). The CDR3 has 16 residues. CDR3 sequence reads: CSASKLAGRAKNIQYF. DNA of the CDR3: TGCAGTGCTAGTAAACTCGCAGGGCGAGCCAAAAACATTCAGTACTTC.

At least ten counts were recorded for this clonotype. The chain is built from TRBV5-1 and TRBJ2-1; D may be TRBD1 (6 bases). Germline V gene lookup returns CDR1 SGHRS and CDR2 YFSETQ. Trimming cost V 2 bases and J 9 bases, with 12 bases left between them. This CDR3 region has 13 residues. The chain's CDR3 is CASSLAGRGEQFF. The CDR3 DNA sequence: TGCGCCAGCAGCTTAGCCGGCAGGGGTGAGCAGTTCTTC.

The chain carries TRBV30 and TRBJ1-5; no reliable D call. The CDR3 consists of 12 residues. The germline V and J ends were trimmed by 1 base and 4 bases, with 5 bases remaining between them. The germline gives CDR1 GTSNPN, CDR2 SVGIG (reference sequence). The CDR3 spells CAWSGPNQPQHF. CDR3 DNA sequence: TGTGCCTGGAGTGGACCTAATCAGCCCCAGCATTTT. Variable domain in full (rest from reference TRBV30 and TRBJ1-5): SQTIHQWPATLVQPVGSPLSLECTVEGTSNPNLYWYRQAAGRGLQLLFYSVGIGQISSEVPQNLSASRPQDRQFILSSKKLLLSDSGFYLCAWSGPNQPQHFGDGTRLSIL.